This record covers a single T cell receptor (beta chain). What antigen it recognizes has not been identified. Base qualities are not provided; no much larger clone lies one nucleotide away. This sample is drawn from a study of cytomegalovirus exposure and HLA in healthy donors (dated by TCRdb to about 2017). Regarding the study in general: In an earlier analysis of roughly 590 of the donors, under 300 Gb of sequence data and approximately 120 million unique TCR beta sequences from 180 million or so T cells were reported. Roughly 300 gigabases of sequencing data and about 92 million unique TCR sequences made up an early release that covered about 640 HLA-typed donors. Among the approximately 400 genotyped donors, approximately 77% belonged to the genetic ancestry cluster associated with self-reported Caucasian donors. The study aimed to test whether cataloging public T cell receptors could reveal signatures of past pathogen exposure. The study profiled the T cell repertoires of 666 subjects by immunosequencing and related them to cytomegalovirus serostatus. A separate validation cohort of 100 to 150 different subjects was used in addition to the 666-subject first cohort. To predict cytomegalovirus infection status, the study combined high-throughput TCR immunosequencing, statistical association of individual TCRs with disease status, and machine learning. To study patterns of TCR occurrence, a later analysis re-analyzed previously published TCR beta repertoires from 666 donors and added high-resolution HLA genotyping. Rather than using new phenotypic data, the later analysis identified candidate immune exposures from TCR beta sequences and from how often those sequences occurred across donors. An earlier analysis of around 640 of the donors used high-throughput TCR beta sequencing to judge whether each TCR beta V gene segment behaved as functional or pseudogenic. Donor age, sex, ethnicity and CMV serostatus were collected together with the repertoire data. A later genetic analysis used genome-wide SNP genotypes for about 65% of the roughly 700 donors, treating that subset as a discovery cohort. All discovery cohort repertoires had been generated using a single sequencing platform. Both class I and class II loci were covered by HLA typing, at four-digit resolution. Typing coverage differed by locus: A, B, C, DRB1 and DQB1 were typed in about 620-630 donors, DQA1 in about 510, DPA1 in some 600, and DPB1 in roughly 470. Because of strong linkage in the cohort, roughly five DR-DQ haplotypes were treated as single units for association and clustering. Among 398 genotyped donors of the cohort, an average of around 240,000 unique TCR beta nucleotide sequences were sequenced per donor, approximately 20% of them non-productive.

To prepare the library, the immunoSEQ multiplex PCR assay was applied. For the multiplex PCR, a mixture combining 60 forward primers for TCR Vbeta segments and 13 reverse primers for TCR Jbeta segments was used. A multiplex PCR assay on genomic DNA amplified the CDR3 region of rearranged TCR beta genes. On the Illumina HiSeq System, the amplified TCR beta libraries were sequenced as 87-base-pair reads. Under the source paper's analysis protocol: A later analysis tallied some 79 million unique TCR beta chains across the 666 repertoires, and some 12 million of those chains were shared by two or more donors. Raw reads were error-corrected and collapsed into unique sequences with a nearest-neighbor algorithm that merged closely related sequences to remove PCR and sequencing errors. To assign V, D and J gene segments, CDR3 sequences were aligned to IMGT reference sequences. For a sequence to be retained, a match of at least six nucleotides to both a V gene segment and a J gene segment was required. Rearrangements were classified as productive when the CDR3 lacked stop codons and remained in frame with V and J, and all other rearrangements were classified as non-productive. Following IMGT convention, CDR3 was defined as the stretch from the second conserved V-encoded cysteine to the conserved J-encoded phenylalanine. The earlier analysis of a few hundred of the donors excluded sequences that lacked an unambiguous match to a single V gene segment. In an earlier analysis of approximately 590 of the donors, a V segment was called functional when productive rearrangements were above 56.7%, and segregating when the standard deviation between donors exceeded 5%. A statistical classification framework was developed to diagnose cytomegalovirus status using the catalog of TCR beta chain sequences. In a later analysis, V and J genes were assigned by comparing TCR nucleotide sequences against IMGT/GENE-DB human TR gene sequences. In a later analysis, CDR3 sequences and most-parsimonious VDJ recombination scenarios were assigned using the TCRdist pipeline. In a later analysis, every TCR beta chain was defined by the combination of its CDR3 amino acid sequence and its V-gene family, and reads without a unique V-gene family were dropped. To address suspected cross-contamination and a sequencing artifact, a later analysis removed around 600 highly shared, low-generation-probability nucleotide sequences. A later analysis calculated a clonal expansion index for each public chain from normalized within-repertoire ranks of inferred template counts. In a later analysis, generation probabilities were computed using a VDJ recombination model fitted to out-of-frame rearrangements, and the results were checked against IGoR. In a later analysis, TCR-TCR, TCR-HLA and TCR-CMV co-occurrence was scored with hypergeometric tests, and a repertoire-size bias correction was applied to TCR pairs. To estimate false discovery rates, a later analysis permuted the HLA or CMV assignments 20 times. In a later analysis, co-occurring TCRs were grouped using DBSCAN, and TCRdist sequence similarity was added for clustering within HLA-allele-positive subsets. For co-occurrence clustering, repertoires with fewer than 30,000 or more than 120,000 public chains were excluded, along with a handful of repertoires with anomalous nucleotide sharing. The source is immuneACCESS, and TCRdb retained only in-frame sequences with V and J called. Part of the clones is not carried over; for the studies checked, unresolved V genes explain less than half of this, and the remainder is unexplained. The V and J calls and the clone size are those of that table, but D and trimming were determined from the DNA. The sample table shows 90,000 to 100,000 clones, and under 85% are seen once. The ten top clones hold 2% to 2.5% of the sample.

The cohort comprised around 700 healthy bone marrow donors. Cohort members were all nominally healthy when sampled, although unrecorded immune exposures were likely present. The donor was CMV seronegative and belonged to the group of around 400 seronegative cohort members. A peripheral blood sample was collected from each donor, and TCR beta sequencing was performed on peripheral blood mononuclear cells. Genomic DNA was extracted from the blood cell samples with the Qiagen DNeasy Blood Extraction Kit. The full study reports these points: Assigning TCR associations to individual alleles was difficult when HLA alleles, especially DR and DQ, strongly co-occurred. In the study, about 150 TCR beta chains were listed as associated with cytomegalovirus. In a later analysis, HLA-associated TCR beta chains were found to be more clonally expanded and to have lower generation probabilities than equally common non-associated chains. Specific HLA alleles were associated with over 15,000 TCR beta sequences at a false discovery rate of 0.05 in a later analysis. According to a later genetic analysis, donors in an Asian-associated ancestry cluster had fewer N-insertions in productive TCRs than the roughly 660-donor mean. Broadly in line with IMGT annotations, most TCR beta V segments showed up in productive rearrangements about 87% or about 30% of the time in an earlier analysis of several hundred of the donors. Roughly uniform sequencing depth across donors was assumed in presence/absence analyses, although this assumption may not hold. The cohort was sequenced for TCR beta chains only, and without alpha or paired-chain data the features that could be detected were limited. The only immune exposure information available for the cohort was CMV serostatus. Because the 87-base-pair reads could not distinguish some IMGT-functional V segments, including TRBV6-2 and TRBV6-3, those segments were excluded. In a later analysis, several top co-occurrence clusters were reported to appear linked to parvovirus B19, influenza, CMV and Epstein-Barr virus. Most TCR sequences were observed very rarely across donors, whereas some public TCRs were present in many individuals. The classifier was reported to diagnose cytomegalovirus status with high specificity and sensitivity in both the original cohort and the validation cohort. Because HLA typing was missing for some donors at each locus, association tests included only the typed subset. A later analysis found that most CMV-associated TCR beta chains appeared HLA-restricted, with HLA associations seemingly driven largely by CMV exposure. In a later genetic analysis, a missense DCLRE1C variant was associated with V-gene and J-gene trimming of TCR beta chains, and the association was replicated in an independent cohort. In a later analysis, the rate of TCR association differed among HLA loci, with DRB1 alleles having the most associated TCRs and HLA-C alleles having the fewest. Correlated functional status among segregating V segments might reflect linkage disequilibrium, but an unknown experimental factor could not be ruled out. A further reported finding was that TCR beta sequences accurately predicted the HLA-A and HLA-B alleles for most subjects in the first cohort. Because counts were too low, seventeen rarely observed V segments, including chromosome 9 orphons, were left out of the earlier analysis of several hundred of the donors. According to the authors, the approach could potentially be generalized to other disease states and immunological phenotypes. A cluster of highly shared sequence variants was judged likely to represent a technical artifact of the sequencing pipeline. In vitro tests confirmed that a few of the cytomegalovirus-associated TCR beta chains recognize cytomegalovirus antigens.

From the cysteine up to the phenylalanine, the CDR3 has a length of 15 residues. Just the 45-base CDR3 DNA is kept, in frame starting at base 1. V and J are trimmed by 8 bases and 6 bases, and the gene matches miss 13 bases of the junction. In the germline V gene, CDR1 corresponds to SGHVS and CDR2 to FQNEAQ. This receptor was identified in a man aged 40-49 years in good health and CMV-seronegative. The sample taken for sequencing was PBMCs. The V and J segments used are TRBV7-8 and TRBJ2-3, with TRBD2 matching 8 junction bases. The CDR3 reads CASRGAGGGFDTQYF. The nucleotides are TGTGCCAGCCGCGGGGCGGGGGGCGGGTTTGATACGCAGTATTTT.